This T cell receptor (beta chain) was sequenced during a study of cytomegalovirus exposure and HLA in healthy donors. Looking at the study overall: The approximately 120 validation repertoires used the same platform as the approximately 670 first-cohort repertoires (as reported by a later analysis).

Repertoires were generated with immunoSEQ multiplex PCR, while TCRdb's copy carries only in-frame clones and drops some. The sample has 120,000 or so clones; over 85% are singletons. Points from the study as a whole: Clusters of TCRs from the first cohort tended to co-occur in the 100 to 150 validation repertoires (as a later analysis found).

The CDR3 consists of 17 residues. Germline values: CDR1 LNHDA, CDR2 SQIVND (reference sequence). Trimming took 2 bases from V and 7 from J, leaving 21 bases between them. Concerning this clone itself: Its target is unknown.

The source is a woman aged 18-30 years in good health and CMV-seronegative. The sample comprised PBMCs. This sequence joins TRBV19 and TRBJ1-5; D perhaps matches TRBD1 (6 bases). The CDR3 spells CASSISVGTGWKQPQHF. The CDR3 DNA reads TGTGCCAGTAGTATATCTGTGGGTACAGGGTGGAAACAGCCCCAGCATTTT. Filled out from reference TRBV19 and TRBJ1-5, the complete variable domain reads DGGITQSPKYLFRKEGQNVTLSCEQNLNHDAMYWYRQDPGQGLRLIYYSQIVNDFQKGDIAEGYSVSREKKESFPLTVTSAQKNPTAFYLCASSISVGTGWKQPQHFGDGTRLSIL.